This T cell receptor beta chain was found in a study of blood T cell repertoires in COVID-19. Study in general: From T cells, B-cell-depleted T cells, or PBMCs came the material, which was cDNA or gDNA.

The CDR3 loop spans 14 amino acids. V was pared by 2 bases and J by 5 bases, with 13 bases between. Germline loops: CDR1 MNHEY, CDR2 SMNVEV (reference sequence). The study drew participants aged roughly 18 to 95 years from some 24 US areas. Cohort placement rested on clinical history that participants reported themselves. In the authors' methods: Amplified reference gene primers provided the basis for estimating nucleated cell counts. Method: immunoSEQ multiplex PCR; TCRdb's copy keeps in-frame clones and lacks some. V, J and clone size were drawn from that table, and D and trimming were deduced from the DNA. Here the sample spans about 200,000 clones, 86% being singletons.

This sequence originates from a middle-aged man with acute COVID-19. The sample was PBMCs or T cells enriched from blood (not recorded which). The chain has TRBV27 and TRBJ2-7, with a tentative D call TRBD2 (6 bases). The CDR3 DNA sequence: TGTGCCAGCAGTTTAACGGGAGTGGTAAACGAGCAGTACTTC. Encoded protein: CASSLTGVVNEQYF.